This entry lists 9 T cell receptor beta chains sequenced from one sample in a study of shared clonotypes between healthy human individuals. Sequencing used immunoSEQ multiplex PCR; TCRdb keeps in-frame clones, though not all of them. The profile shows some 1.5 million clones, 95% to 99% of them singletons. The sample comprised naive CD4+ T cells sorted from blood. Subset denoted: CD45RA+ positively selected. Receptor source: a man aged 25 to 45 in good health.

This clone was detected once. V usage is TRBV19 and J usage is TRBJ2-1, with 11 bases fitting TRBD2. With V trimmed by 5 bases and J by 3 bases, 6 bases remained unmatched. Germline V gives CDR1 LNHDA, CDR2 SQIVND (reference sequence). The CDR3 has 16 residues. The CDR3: CASSPTGTSGYNEQFF. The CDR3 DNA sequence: TGTGCCAGTAGTCCGACGGGGACTAGCGGCTACAATGAGCAGTTCTTC.

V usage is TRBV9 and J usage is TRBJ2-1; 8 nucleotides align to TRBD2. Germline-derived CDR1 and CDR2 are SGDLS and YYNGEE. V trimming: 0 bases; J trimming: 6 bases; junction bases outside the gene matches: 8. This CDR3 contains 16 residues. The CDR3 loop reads CASSVGPAGVSNEQFF. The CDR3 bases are TGTGCCAGCAGCGTAGGGCCAGCGGGAGTTTCCAATGAGCAGTTCTTC.

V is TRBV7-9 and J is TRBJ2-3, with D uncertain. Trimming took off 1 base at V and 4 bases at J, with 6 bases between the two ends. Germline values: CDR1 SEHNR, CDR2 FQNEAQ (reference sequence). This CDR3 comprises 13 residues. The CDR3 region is CASSLDIPDTQYF. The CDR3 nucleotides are TGTGCCAGCAGCTTAGATATTCCAGATACGCAGTATTTT.

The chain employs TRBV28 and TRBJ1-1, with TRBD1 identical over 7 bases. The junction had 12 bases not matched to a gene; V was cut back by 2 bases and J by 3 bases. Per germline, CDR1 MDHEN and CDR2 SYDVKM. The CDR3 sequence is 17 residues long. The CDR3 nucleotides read TGTGCCAGCAGTTTACGACAGGGAAAATTAGCGGACACTGAAGCTTTCTTT. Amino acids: CASSLRQGKLADTEAFF.

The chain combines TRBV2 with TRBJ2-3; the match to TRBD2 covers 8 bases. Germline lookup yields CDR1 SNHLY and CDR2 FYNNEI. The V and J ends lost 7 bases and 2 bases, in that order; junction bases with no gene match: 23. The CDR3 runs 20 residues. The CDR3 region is CASNKRGGREARAHTDTQYF. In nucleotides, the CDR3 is TGTGCCAGCAATAAAAGGGGAGGGCGGGAGGCCCGGGCACACACAGATACGCAGTATTTT.

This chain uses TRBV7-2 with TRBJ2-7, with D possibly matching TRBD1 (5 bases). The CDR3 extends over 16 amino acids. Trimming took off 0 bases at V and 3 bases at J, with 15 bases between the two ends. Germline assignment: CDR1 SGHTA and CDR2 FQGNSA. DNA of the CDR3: TGTGCCAGCAGCTTAGCGGGCGGACATCCAATCTACGAGCAGTACTTC. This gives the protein CASSLAGGHPIYEQYF.

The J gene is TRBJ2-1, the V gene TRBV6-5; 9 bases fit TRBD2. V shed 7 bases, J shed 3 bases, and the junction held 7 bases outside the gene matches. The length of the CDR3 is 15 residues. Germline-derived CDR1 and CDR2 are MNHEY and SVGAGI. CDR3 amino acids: CASNSLSGSYNEQFF. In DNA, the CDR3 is TGTGCCAGCAATAGCCTTAGCGGGAGCTACAATGAGCAGTTCTTC.

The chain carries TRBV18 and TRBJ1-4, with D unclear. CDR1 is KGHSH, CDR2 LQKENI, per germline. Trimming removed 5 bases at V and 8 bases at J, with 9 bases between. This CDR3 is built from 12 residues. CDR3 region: CASSAIGEKLFF. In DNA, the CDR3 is TGTGCCAGCTCAGCAATCGGAGAAAAACTGTTTTTT.

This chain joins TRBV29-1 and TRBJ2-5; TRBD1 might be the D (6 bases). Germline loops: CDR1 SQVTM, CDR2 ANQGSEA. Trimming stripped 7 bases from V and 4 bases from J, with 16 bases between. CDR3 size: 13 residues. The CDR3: CSAQAGVRETQYF. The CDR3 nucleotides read TGCAGCGCCCAAGCAGGGGTTAGAGAGACCCAGTACTTC.